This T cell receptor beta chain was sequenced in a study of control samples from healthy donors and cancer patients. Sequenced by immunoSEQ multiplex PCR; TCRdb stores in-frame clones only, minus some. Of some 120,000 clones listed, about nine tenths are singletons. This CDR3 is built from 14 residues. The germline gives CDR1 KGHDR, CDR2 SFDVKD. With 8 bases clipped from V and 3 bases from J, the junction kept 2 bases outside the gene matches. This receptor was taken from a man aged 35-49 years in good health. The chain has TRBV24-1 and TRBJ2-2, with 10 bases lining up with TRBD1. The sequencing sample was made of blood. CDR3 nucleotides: TGTGCCACCACGGGACAGGGGTACACCGGGGAGCTGTTTTTT. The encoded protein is CATTGQGYTGELFF.